This T cell receptor beta chain was recovered during a study of blood T cell repertoires in COVID-19. TCRdb keeps only in-frame clones here, not all; method: immunoSEQ multiplex PCR. The sample holds some 310,000 clones, 85% to 90% seen once. Ages ranged from about 18 to 89 years, with residence in around 24 US areas. Donors in Cohort 3 who had recovered were those with two negative PCRs, healthcare professional clearance, or resolution of their symptoms. This clone was counted once. Trimming left V 5 bases short and J 3 bases short, with 13 bases between. Germline CDR1 reads MDHEN; CDR2 reads SYDVKM. The CDR3 has 15 amino acids.

The sequenced sample consisted of PBMCs or T cells enriched from blood (not recorded which). This chain links TRBV28 with TRBJ1-4; no reliable D call. The receptor comes from a woman in her twenties or thirties who had recovered from COVID-19. The CDR3 spells CASSVGSAANEKLFF. The CDR3 DNA follows: TGTGCCAGCAGTGTTGGGTCGGCGGCTAATGAAAAACTGTTTTTT.